The next 29 T cell receptor beta chains were all read from a single sample in a study of T cell changes during pregnancy in multiple sclerosis. Profiling relied on immunoSEQ multiplex PCR, and the TCRdb table lists in-frame clones only, not all of them. This sample has about 13,000 clones, with roughly nine tenths found just once. The sequencing used CD8+ T cells from peripheral blood mononuclear cells, collected after pregnancy. The receptors shown here come from a female donor in good health, enrolled as a control in a pregnancy study.

The rearrangement uses TRBV11-2 and TRBJ2-3; TRBD1 might be the D (5 bases). This CDR3 has 11 residues. The germline V and J ends were trimmed by 4 bases and 6 bases, with 5 bases remaining between them. Per the germline V gene, CDR1 is SGHAT and CDR2 is FQNNGV. The CDR3 DNA sequence: TGTGCCAGCAGCTACAGGGATACGCAGTATTTT. Protein sequence: CASSYRDTQYF.

The chain employs TRBV6-4 and TRBJ2-3; TRBD2 aligns across 10 bases. V gave up 0 bases and J gave up 5 bases; unmatched junction bases: 5. This CDR3 is built from 16 residues. Germline CDR1 and CDR2: MRHNA and SNTAGT. CDR3 sequence: CASSDSAGGPRDTQYF. In nucleotides, the CDR3 is TGTGCCAGCAGTGACTCAGCGGGGGGGCCACGAGATACGCAGTATTTT.

This clone is categorized as medium-sized (0.01 to 0.1%). The CDR3 sequence is CAISDSGEAFF. The CDR3 nucleotides read TGTGCCATCAGTGATTCAGGTGAAGCTTTCTTT. V gene TRBV10-3 combines with J gene TRBJ1-1; no clear D. V was shortened by 3 bases and J by 7 bases, with 6 bases between the two germline ends. The CDR3 covers 11 residues. Germline V gives CDR1 ENHRY, CDR2 SYGVKD.

The chain couples TRBV19 to TRBJ1-5; D gene uncertain. V was clipped by 7 bases and J by 2 bases, with 15 bases between them. The CDR3 is 15 amino acids. Germline lookup yields CDR1 LNHDA and CDR2 SQIVND (reference sequence). CDR3 sequence (DNA): TGTGCCAGTAACGACCGCGGATCGGGCAATCAGCCCCAGCATTTT. This encodes CASNDRGSGNQPQHF.

The CDR3 reads CASSRLAGGPFFYNEQFF. The CDR3 DNA follows: TGTGCCAGCAGTCGACTAGCGGGAGGGCCATTTTTCTACAATGAGCAGTTCTTC. V usage is TRBV2 and J usage is TRBJ2-1; 14 nucleotides match TRBD2. J lost 3 bases, V lost 5 bases, and 9 bases had no gene match. The CDR3 has 18 amino acids. Germline lookup yields CDR1 SNHLY and CDR2 FYNNEI.

The chain uses TRBV5-1 and TRBJ1-4; the match to TRBD1 covers 8 bases. Germline CDR1 SGHRS, CDR2 YFSETQ. The junction had 8 bases not matched to a gene; V was cut back by 4 bases and J by 3 bases. The CDR3 has 16 residues. Here the CDR3 reads CASSPTGGAANEKLFF. Here the CDR3 DNA reads TGCGCCAGCAGCCCCACAGGGGGGGCGGCTAATGAAAAACTGTTTTTT.

The gene calls are TRBV28 and TRBJ2-4, with a weak D call TRBD2 (7 bases). Trimming took off 11 bases at V and 6 bases at J, with 20 bases between the two ends. The CDR3 covers 14 residues. Per germline, CDR1 MDHEN and CDR2 SYDVKM. The CDR3 DNA reads TGTGCCTCACTGGGGGGGGCATTTCCAAACATTCAGTACTTC. Amino acids: CASLGGAFPNIQYF.

This rearrangement joins TRBV29-1 to TRBJ2-7; 12 nucleotides match TRBD1. CDR1 SQVTM and CDR2 ANQGSEA come from the germline V gene. The CDR3 is made up of 13 amino acids. The V and J ends lost 6 bases and 6 bases, in that order; junction bases with no gene match: 6. The CDR3 sequence: CSVEGQGALEQYF. CDR3 nucleotides: TGCAGCGTGGAGGGACAGGGGGCCCTCGAGCAGTACTTC.

The chain couples TRBV15 to TRBJ2-7, with TRBD1 identical over 9 bases. This CDR3 is built from 14 residues. V lost 5 bases, J lost 2 bases, and 4 bases stayed unmatched. Germline CDR1 is LNHNV and CDR2 is YYDKDF (reference sequence). This CDR3 reads CATSGQGKAYEQYF. The DNA for the CDR3 is TGTGCCACCAGCGGACAGGGGAAGGCCTACGAGCAGTACTTC.

V is TRBV7-9 and J is TRBJ1-6; TRBD1 matches 7 bases. The CDR3 contains 15 residues. V lost 6 bases and J lost 5; bases outside the gene matches: 7. Germline values: CDR1 SEHNR, CDR2 FQNEAQ (reference sequence). The CDR3 region has the DNA TGTGCCAGCAGTAGCCGGGACAGCAATAATTCACCCCTCCACTTT. It codes for CASSSRDSNNSPLHF. The full variable domain, in which reference TRBV7-9 and TRBJ1-6 provide the parts outside the CDR3, is DTGVSQNPRHKITKRGQNVTFRCDPISEHNRLYWYRQTLGQGPEFLTYFQNEAQLEKSRLLSDRFSAERPKGSFSTLEIQRTEQGDSAMYLCASSSRDSNNSPLHFGNGTRLTVT.

The chain joins TRBV4-1 to TRBJ2-2, with TRBD2 matching 11 bases. The length of the CDR3 is 17 residues. Germline CDR1 MGHRA, CDR2 YSYEKL. V was pared by 1 base and J by 3 bases, with 4 bases of the junction left unmatched. Here the CDR3 reads CASSQGSGGAYTGELFF. DNA for the CDR3: TGCGCCAGCAGCCAAGGTAGCGGGGGGGCCTACACCGGGGAGCTGTTTTTT.

The rearrangement joins TRBV27 to TRBJ1-2; 8 nucleotides agree with TRBD1. V dropped 2 bases and J dropped 2; count of bases not matched to a gene: 4. The length of the CDR3 is 15 residues. From germline, CDR1 is MNHEY and CDR2 SMNVEV (reference sequence). The CDR3 protein is CASSLTRGLNYGYTF. The CDR3 DNA reads TGTGCCAGCAGTTTAACCAGGGGGCTGAACTATGGCTACACCTTC.

The chain couples TRBV14 to TRBJ2-7; 9 bases map to TRBD1. CDR3 length equals 18 residues. The V gene's germline CDR1 is SGHDN and CDR2 FVKESK. V shed 2 bases, J shed 1 base, and the junction held 12 bases outside the gene matches. In nucleotides, the CDR3 is TGTGCCAGCAGCCAATTTGGACGGGACAGGGAAGGATCCTACGAGCAGTACTTC. Protein product: CASSQFGRDREGSYEQYF.

The chain couples TRBV5-6 to TRBJ1-1; D perhaps matches TRBD1 (5 bases). Trimming left V 4 bases short and J 4 bases short, with 20 bases between. Germline assignment: CDR1 SGHDT and CDR2 YYEEEE. The CDR3 has 16 residues. The CDR3 DNA reads TGTGCCAGCAGCCCCCTTTTGGTAGGGAGGGGCACTGAAGCTTTCTTT. Translating it yields CASSPLLVGRGTEAFF.

This sequence joins TRBV2 and TRBJ1-5, with TRBD1 as a possible D gene (6 bases). Germline CDR1 and CDR2: SNHLY and FYNNEI. The V and J ends lost 8 bases and 7 bases respectively, with 21 bases between them. The CDR3 loop spans 15 amino acids. The CDR3 is CASGDIGGGRQPQHF. CDR3 DNA sequence: TGTGCCAGCGGCGATATAGGTGGGGGCCGCCAGCCCCAGCATTTT.

This clone was recorded only once. In DNA form, the CDR3 reads TGTGCCAGCAGCTCCGGAGGCGGGAGGGGCTACAATGAGCAGTTCTTC. Translated, it gives CASSSGGGRGYNEQFF. This chain links TRBV7-9 with TRBJ2-1; 9 nucleotides agree with TRBD2. CDR3 size: 16 residues. V was pared by 4 bases and J by 3 bases, with 7 bases of the junction left unmatched. Germline CDR1 reads SEHNR; CDR2 reads FQNEAQ (reference sequence).

This CDR3 reads CASTYLGVSNEQFF. The CDR3 region has the DNA TGCGCCAGCACCTACCTAGGGGTATCAAATGAGCAGTTCTTC. The rearrangement joins TRBV4-1 to TRBJ2-1, with TRBD1 as a possible D gene (5 bases). The CDR3 runs to 14 residues. The germline V gene encodes CDR1 MGHRA and CDR2 YSYEKL. V lost 7 bases and J lost 7, with 17 bases in between.

The chain carries TRBV15 and TRBJ2-7; 13 bases are a match to TRBD2. Germline-derived CDR1 and CDR2 are LNHNV and YYDKDF (reference sequence). V lost 5 bases and J lost 2; bases outside the gene matches: 3. CDR3 size: 15 residues. The CDR3 spells CATSLGLAGAYEQYF. The CDR3 region has the DNA TGTGCCACCAGCCTCGGACTAGCGGGAGCCTACGAGCAGTACTTC.

The rearrangement uses TRBV19 and TRBJ2-7; D may be TRBD1 (6 bases). Trimming removed 1 base from V and 6 bases from J, with 13 bases in between. CDR1 is LNHDA and CDR2 is SQIVND in the germline V gene (reference sequence). This CDR3 is built from 14 residues. The CDR3 is CASSIGGARGEQYF. The DNA for the CDR3 is TGTGCCAGTAGTATAGGAGGGGCCAGGGGCGAGCAGTACTTC.

V and J are TRBV7-8 and TRBJ2-1; TRBD2 matches 9 bases. The CDR3 is made up of 17 amino acids. The V and J ends lost 3 bases and 5 bases, in that order; junction bases with no gene match: 11. Per the germline V gene, CDR1 is SGHVS and CDR2 is FQNEAQ. The CDR3 bases are TGTGCCAGCAGCTTGAGTAGGTTGACTAGCGGAGACAATGAGCAGTTCTTC. Translation: CASSLSRLTSGDNEQFF.

The chain is built from TRBV10-3 and TRBJ2-7; 12 nucleotides align to TRBD2. Germline V gives CDR1 ENHRY, CDR2 SYGVKD. J was trimmed by 0 bases and V by 10 bases; bases with no gene match: 13. This CDR3 region has 17 residues. The chain's CDR3 is CATSQGTSGLISYEQYF. CDR3 coding DNA: TGTGCCACCTCTCAAGGGACTAGCGGGCTCATCTCCTACGAGCAGTACTTC.

The CDR3 region is CASSDSQGANQPQHF. CDR3 bases: TGTGCCAGCAGTGACTCACAGGGGGCCAATCAGCCCCAGCATTTT. The chain has TRBV6-4 and TRBJ1-5, with 9 bases matching TRBD1. This CDR3 has 15 amino acids. Germline V gene data show CDR1 as MRHNA and CDR2 as SNTAGT. Losses at the gene ends were 0 bases for V and 3 bases for J; bases not matched to a gene: 0.

This chain links TRBV4-2 with TRBJ2-5, with 13 positions matching TRBD2. There are 18 residues in the CDR3. The ends lost 6 bases at V and 4 bases at J; junction bases unmatched: 14. CDR1 is LGHNA and CDR2 is YNFKEQ in the germline V gene. The CDR3 sequence is CASSPGLAGAVLVETQYF. CDR3 in DNA: TGTGCCAGCAGTCCCGGACTAGCGGGAGCAGTCCTGGTAGAGACCCAGTACTTC.

V is TRBV12-5 and J is TRBJ1-2, with TRBD1 as a possible D gene (6 bases). Germline V gene sequence: CDR1 LGHNT, CDR2 FRNRAP. V was pared by 0 bases and J by 4 bases, with 15 bases between. The CDR3 covers 16 residues. CDR3 nucleotide sequence: TGTGCTAGTGGTTTGGTAATTTCCCGGGACACCTATGGCTACACCTTC. It is translated as CASGLVISRDTYGYTF. Drawing the rest from reference TRBV12-5 and TRBJ1-2, the complete variable domain is DARVTQTPRHKVTEMGQEVTMRCQPILGHNTVFWYRQTMMQGLELLAYFRNRAPLDDSGMPKDRFSAEMPDATLATLKIQPSEPRDSAVYFCASGLVISRDTYGYTFGSGTRLTVV.

The chain uses TRBV4-3 and TRBJ2-1; the D gene is possibly TRBD1 (5 bases). The CDR3 has 16 amino acids. The V and J ends lost 0 bases and 2 bases respectively, with 11 bases between them. CDR1 and CDR2 (germline): LGHNA, YSLEER. In DNA, the CDR3 is TGCGCCAGCAGCCAAGACGGCCAGGGAACCTACAATGAGCAGTTCTTC. Translated: CASSQDGQGTYNEQFF.

The rearrangement joins TRBV27 to TRBJ1-1, with 12 positions matching TRBD1. The CDR3 extends over 17 amino acids. The germline CDR1 and CDR2 sequences are MNHEY and SMNVEV (reference sequence). The junction had 9 bases not matched to a gene; V was cut back by 2 bases and J by 5 bases. The CDR3 bases are TGTGCCAGCAGTTTACGAAACCGGGACAGGGGGCATACTGAAGCTTTCTTT. Its translation: CASSLRNRDRGHTEAFF.

The gene calls are TRBV14 and TRBJ2-7; TRBD1 matches 9 bases. This CDR3 contains 20 residues. The V and J ends lost 3 bases and 11 bases, in that order; junction bases with no gene match: 29. Germline V gene sequence: CDR1 SGHDN, CDR2 FVKESK. The CDR3 reads CASSQAGEAYLGQGPTLEYF. CDR3 DNA: TGTGCCAGCAGCCAGGCAGGGGAAGCCTATCTGGGACAGGGACCGACCTTGGAGTACTTC.

V and J are TRBV7-8 and TRBJ2-1; D is perhaps TRBD2 (5 bases). Between the trimmed V and J ends, which lost 1 base and 9 bases, there was a span of 7 bases. The germline CDR1 and CDR2 sequences are SGHVS and FQNEAQ. The CDR3 has 12 residues. The DNA of the CDR3 is TGTGCCAGCAGCTTAGTTGGGAGTGAGCAGTTCTTC. Its protein product is CASSLVGSEQFF.

The DNA of the CDR3 is TGCGCCAGCAGTGAGTCGGGGGGGGCAGATACGCAGTATTTT. The encoded protein is CASSESGGADTQYF. V and J are TRBV10-1 and TRBJ2-3; 7 bases are shared with TRBD2. The junction had 1 base not matched to a gene; V was cut back by 0 bases and J by 4 bases. CDR1 is WNHNN, CDR2 SYGVQD, per germline (reference sequence). The CDR3 loop spans 14 amino acids.